A selection of T cell receptor beta chains follows, all from one sample in a study of tumor-infiltrating lymphocytes in primary liver carcinoma. Via MiXCR, TCRdb re-called the multiplex PCR reads, giving one row per CDR3 protein. The sample has approximately 330,000 distinct CDR3 sequences; roughly 61% are singletons. Sequenced: peripheral blood. These TCRs come from a man aged 35 to 55 with primary liver carcinoma and hepatitis B virus infection. The conserved cysteine and the conserved F or W are not part of the CDR3 here. Each record gives: V gene, CDR3 length, CDR3 protein.

TRBV4-1 15 ASSQDPLRGSSYEQY
TRBV7-9 12 VSSPPTHSYEQY
TRBV28 12 ASRHTRQTYEQY
TRBV11-2 13 ASSLILAGTGELF
TRBV11-2 15 ASSLGHSGQSSYEQY
TRBV6-2/TRBV6-3 13 ASSYSSFPSQGQF
TRBV10-3 15 AISESSSGHGNSPLH
TRBV28 12 ASSLADSKNIQY
TRBV4-2 14 ASSQDGDSRTDTQY
TRBV6-6 12 ASSQKGGDTEAF
TRBV6-1 12 ASRFRATNEKLF
TRBV28 13 ASSVGQETNTETF
TRBV5-1 13 ASSLWQGDTGELF
TRBV7-3 12 AINRGFEVYEQY
TRBV11-1 10 ASRGRGAEQY
TRBV30 11 AWSTRPNQPQH
TRBV25-1 12 ASSELGSSFGYT
TRBV6-2/TRBV6-3 10 ASRKGGDTQY
TRBV6-5 15 ASSYSQGKGSDTEAF
TRBV6-5 12 TSSLGVTNEKLF
TRBV11-2 13 ASSMGGGSRETQY
TRBV28 9 ASSATLREY
TRBV29-1 9 NGQVDTEAF
TRBV5-1 10 ASSGNRGRAF
TRBV6-1 14 ASSGLPGSNTGELF
TRBV6-6 12 ASSWGGVSYEQY
TRBV11-2 13 AGSSQGAETYEQY
TRBV4-1 13 ASSTLQPAGGETI
TRBV5-1 13 ASSPQGSTTGGLF
TRBV11-2 12 ASSPAGQGETQY
TRBV11-2 9 DSSSEETQY
TRBV12-3/TRBV12-4 16 ARRPSVTAGPETYEQY
TRBV5-4 15 ASSSSQRAGPRETQY
TRBV6-6 12 ASSYSHTYQPQH
TRBV11-2 12 ASSLAGKNNEQF
TRBV12-3/TRBV12-4 11 ASSSTSNQPQH
TRBV6-5 12 ASIRLAAYNEQF
TRBV11-2 13 ASSTHSGSSYEQY
TRBV11-2 14 ASSPDVVLAGREQF
TRBV6-1 13 ASSYNSGSTDTQY
TRBV29-1 10 SVENTGGGYA
TRBV11-2 11 ASSLAGASVLT
TRBV28 9 ASRGRETQY